The subject of this entry is one T cell receptor (beta chain). The data were obtained in a study of cytomegalovirus exposure and HLA in healthy donors. Trimming removed 4 bases at V and 1 base at J, with 23 bases between. Per germline, CDR1 SGHAT and CDR2 FQNNGV. This CDR3 spans 18 amino acids. Each of the donors was a healthy bone marrow donor. PCR involved 60 Vbeta and 13 Jbeta primers. Profiled with immunoSEQ multiplex PCR; TCRdb holds only in-frame clones, not every one. The sample has 70,000 to 85,000 clones, under 80% seen once. This chain uses TRBV11-2 with TRBJ2-7, with a possible D match to TRBD2 (5 bases). Sequenced input: PBMCs. The origin of this receptor is a man aged 35 to 55 in good health and CMV-seropositive. CDR3 sequence (DNA): TGTGCCAGCAGCTCCACTAAAGGTGGTGCCCCGGGATCCTACGAGCAGTACTTC. Translating it yields CASSSTKGGAPGSYEQYF.